This TCR beta chain was captured in a study of T cells in Graves' hyperthyroidism and ophthalmopathy. The sample holds many counts of this clonotype. Its antigen is as yet unknown. This CDR3 is 13 amino acids long. V shed 5 bases and J shed 3 bases, with 9 bases lying between them. Germline CDR1 and CDR2: LGHDT and YNNKEL (reference sequence). With a duration under 2 months, the hyperthyroidism was newly diagnosed in patients aged 18 to 65. Thyroid ultrasound and orbital computed tomography, with clinical symptoms and serum thyroxine and TRAb, informed diagnoses. Study-wide results and caveats: In blood, most of the thyroid clonotypes expanded above 0.001 were also present. Prediction of ophthalmopathy progression came a median about 6 months pre-onset.

TCR beta CDR3 region amplification was performed from RNA transcripts. TCR CDR3 regions were first amplified by RT-PCR with HTBI primers. In TCRdb, the multiplex PCR reads were re-called with MiXCR into one record per CDR3 protein. The sample includes 300,000 to 500,000 distinct CDR3 sequences, under 15% of them seen just once. The sample consisted of blood. This receptor was identified in a woman in her thirties with Graves' hyperthyroidism. The V gene is TRBV3-1, the J gene TRBJ2-3; D possibly uses TRBD1 or TRBD2 (5 bases each). The CDR3 is CASSEGWTDTQYF. CDR3 bases: TGTGCCAGCAGCGAGGGGTGGACAGATACGCAGTATTTT.